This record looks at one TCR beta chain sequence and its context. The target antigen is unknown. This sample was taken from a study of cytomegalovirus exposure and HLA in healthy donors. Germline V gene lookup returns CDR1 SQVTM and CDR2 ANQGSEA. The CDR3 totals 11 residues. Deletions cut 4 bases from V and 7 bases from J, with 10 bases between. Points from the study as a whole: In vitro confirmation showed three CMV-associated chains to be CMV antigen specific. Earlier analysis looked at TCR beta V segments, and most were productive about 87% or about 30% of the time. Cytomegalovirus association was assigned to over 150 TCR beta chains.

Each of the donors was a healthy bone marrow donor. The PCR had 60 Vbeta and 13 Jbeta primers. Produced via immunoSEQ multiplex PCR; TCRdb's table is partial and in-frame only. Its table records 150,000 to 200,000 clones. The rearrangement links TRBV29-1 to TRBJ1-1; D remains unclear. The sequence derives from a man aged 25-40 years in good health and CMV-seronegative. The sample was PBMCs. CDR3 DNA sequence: TGCAGCGTTGCATACACCTTTGAAGCTTTCTTT. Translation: CSVAYTFEAFF.